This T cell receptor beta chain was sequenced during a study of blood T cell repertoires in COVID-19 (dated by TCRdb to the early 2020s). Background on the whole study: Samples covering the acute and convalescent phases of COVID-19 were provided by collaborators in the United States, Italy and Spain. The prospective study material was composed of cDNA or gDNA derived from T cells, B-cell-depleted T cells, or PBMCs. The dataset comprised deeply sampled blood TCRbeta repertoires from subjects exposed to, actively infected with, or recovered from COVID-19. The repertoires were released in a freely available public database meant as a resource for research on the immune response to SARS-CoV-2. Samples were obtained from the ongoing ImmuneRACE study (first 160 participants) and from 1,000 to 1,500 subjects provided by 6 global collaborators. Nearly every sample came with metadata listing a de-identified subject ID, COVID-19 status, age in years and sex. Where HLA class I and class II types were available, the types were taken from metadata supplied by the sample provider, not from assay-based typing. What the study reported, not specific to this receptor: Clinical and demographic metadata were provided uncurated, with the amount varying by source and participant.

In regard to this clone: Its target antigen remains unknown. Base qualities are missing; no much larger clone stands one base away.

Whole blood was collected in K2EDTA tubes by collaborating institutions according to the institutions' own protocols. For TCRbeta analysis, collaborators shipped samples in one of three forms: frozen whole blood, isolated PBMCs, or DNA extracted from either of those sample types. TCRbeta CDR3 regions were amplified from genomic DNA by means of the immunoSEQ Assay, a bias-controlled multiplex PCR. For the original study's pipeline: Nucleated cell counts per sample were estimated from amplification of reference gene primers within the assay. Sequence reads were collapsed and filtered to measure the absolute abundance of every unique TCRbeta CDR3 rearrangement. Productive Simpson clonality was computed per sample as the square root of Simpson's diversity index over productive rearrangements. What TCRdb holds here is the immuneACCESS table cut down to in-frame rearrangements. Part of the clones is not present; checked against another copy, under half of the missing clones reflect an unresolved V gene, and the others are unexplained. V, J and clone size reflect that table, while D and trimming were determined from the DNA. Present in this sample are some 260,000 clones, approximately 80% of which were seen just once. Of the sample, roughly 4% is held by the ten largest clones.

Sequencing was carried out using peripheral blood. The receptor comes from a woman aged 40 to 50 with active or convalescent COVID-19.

Here the CDR3 is given as CASSNLLNYGYTF. The nucleotide sequence is given as TGTGCCAGTAGTAACCTACTCAACTATGGCTACACCTTC. In this chain, TRBV19 is recombined with TRBJ1-2, with the D gene call left open. The CDR3, from cysteine to phenylalanine, totals 13 residues. Only the CDR3 DNA is retained, 39 bases long and in frame from the first base. The V and J ends are trimmed by 4 bases and 2 bases, leaving 8 bases between them. From the germline V gene (reference sequence), CDR1 is LNHDA and CDR2 is SQIVND.